This T cell receptor beta chain originates from a study of T cells in Graves' hyperthyroidism and ophthalmopathy (dated by TCRdb to about 2019). Some background on the complete study: TCR V-J signatures able to tell the groups apart were searched for in a discovery cohort of some 100 patients, of whom around 43 had Graves' ophthalmopathy and about 55 had stable Graves' hyperthyroidism. An independent validation cohort of under 20 hyperthyroidism patients and 17 patients who later progressed to ophthalmopathy tested prospective prediction of ophthalmopathy. For training and testing, the roughly 100 patients in the discovery cohort were randomly divided in a 7:3 ratio. The study also compared thyroid tissue and blood T-cell repertoires from several Graves' hyperthyroidism patients. After sampling, hyperthyroidism patients received methimazole starting at 30 mg daily, and ophthalmopathy patients received high-dose intravenous methylprednisolone. The paper reports TCR Vbeta CDR3 sequencing of 135 peripheral blood samples: over 40 ophthalmopathy, under 80 hyperthyroidism and approximately 17 progressor patients.

TCR beta CDR3 regions were amplified from RNA transcripts. For the first round of RT-PCR on the TCR CDR3, the HTBI primer set was used together with the Qiagen OneStep RT-PCR kit. A second multiplex PCR round built the libraries, followed by size selection and purification. Paired-end sequencing of the libraries was performed with 100 bp reads on an Illumina HiSeq2000. As for the original processing: Raw data were processed with SOAPnuke, discarding reads with adapters, uncalled bases, mean Phred below 15, or no exact constant-primer or identifier match. High-quality paired reads were merged with COPE v1.2.5, and unique nucleotide sequences were defined as clonotypes. MiTCR v1.1 was used to align clonotypes to the IMGT TRBV, TRBD and TRBJ reference segments. The analysis included only V-J combinations with a frequency above 0.0001, which together covered more than 99% of the repertoires. A TCS score was defined as the ratio of F50 (clonal expansion) to E x V (chaos), with BLOSUM62-based TCRdist applied between CDR3 peptides within each V-J. Welch's t-statistics and random forest reduced some 510 V-J features to around 14, which were used in a naive Bayes classifier (R e1071). TCRdb itself trimmed the public reads at Q25 with fastp, ran MiXCR and retained productive beta chains. Identical CDR3 proteins give one entry, which carries the most common genes and DNA. The V and J calls were determined by TCRdb, not by the authors. Within this sample are hundreds of thousands of distinct CDR3 sequences, with around 46% of them counted one time only. 8.2% of the sample is taken by the ten largest.

Its CDR3 holds 15 amino acids, cysteine through phenylalanine. Of the read, only the CDR3 DNA is kept; its 45 bases are in frame from base 1. The CDR1 and CDR2 encoded by the germline V gene are SNHLY and FYNNEI. Trimmed from V: 3 bases; trimmed from J: 0 bases; junction bases lacking a gene match: 4. A patient counted as having stable Graves' hyperthyroidism if no progression to ophthalmopathy occurred over 18 months of follow-up. Hyperthyroidism patients were aged 18 to 65 years and newly diagnosed, with disease duration of less than 2 months. Any patient with an uncontrolled infection, another autoimmune disease, pregnancy or lactation was excluded. Clinical symptoms, serum thyroxine and TRAb, thyroid ultrasound, and orbital computed tomography formed the basis for the diagnoses. Trizol reagent was used to extract total RNA, and RNA quality was then checked on an Agilent 2100 Bioanalyzer. Regarding this clonotype: Its cognate antigen has yet to be identified. No clone much larger than this one lies a single base away; base qualities are absent.

What the authors observed across the whole study: No statistical method was used to set the sample size in advance, and investigators knew the group allocation. In validation, the model predicted progression to ophthalmopathy with 65% to 71% sensitivity and about 73% specificity, a median of about 6.7 months before onset. Most expanded thyroid clonotypes (frequency above 0.001) were also detected in blood, a finding suggesting that blood repertoires may reflect thyroid immune responses. A 13 V-J signature model separated ophthalmopathy from stable hyperthyroidism, with 87.88% sensitivity and just under 84% specificity in cross-validation and 80%/75% in testing.

Material for sequencing was peripheral blood or thyroid tissue (not recorded which). The chain is encoded by TRBV2 joined to TRBJ2-7, and 8 junction bases match TRBD1. The sequence was obtained from a woman under 30 with Graves' hyperthyroidism. Donor details come from another sample of the same person, matched by shared clones. The CDR3 here reads CASSETGANSYEQYF. The DNA sequence reads TGTGCCAGCAGTGAGACAGGGGCAAACTCCTACGAGCAGTACTTC.